One and the same sample provided the 17 T cell receptor beta chains below, sequenced in a study of cytomegalovirus exposure and HLA in healthy donors. The PCR employed 60 Vbeta primers together with 13 Jbeta primers. TCRdb's table, derived via immunoSEQ multiplex PCR, lists solely in-frame clones and lacks some. The sample has roughly 93,000 clones; about four fifths are singletons. The sample comprised PBMCs. All receptors come from a young man in good health and CMV-seronegative.

A few counts support this clone. The chain has TRBV19 and TRBJ2-5, with no clear D. V lost 4 bases and J 6 bases, leaving 6 bases between the germline ends. The CDR3 sequence is 11 residues long. Germline V CDR1 and CDR2: LNHDA, SQIVND (reference sequence). The CDR3 sequence: CASSSSQTQYF. The CDR3 DNA reads as TGTGCCAGTAGTAGCAGTCAGACCCAGTACTTC. The complete variable domain, with remaining parts taken from reference TRBV19 and TRBJ2-5, reads DGGITQSPKYLFRKEGQNVTLSCEQNLNHDAMYWYRQDPGQGLRLIYYSQIVNDFQKGDIAEGYSVSREKKESFPLTVTSAQKNPTAFYLCASSSSQTQYFGPGTRLLVL.

This clone was seen once. The chain links TRBV27 to TRBJ2-3; D call uncertain. Germline CDR1 reads MNHEY; CDR2 reads SMNVEV (reference sequence). The CDR3 loop spans 14 amino acids. The V end lost 1 base, the J end lost 1 base, and 6 bases lay between the germline ends. CDR3 DNA: TGTGCCAGCAGTTTATGGCCCCGCACAGATACGCAGTATTTT. Its translation is CASSLWPRTDTQYF.

The DNA for the CDR3 is TGTGCCAGCAGCTTAGAGTTGAGTAGGCGCAGGGAGGGGTACGAGCAGTACTTC. It is translated as CASSLELSRRREGYEQYF. The gene calls are TRBV7-2 and TRBJ2-7, with TRBD2 matching over 7 bases. This CDR3 is built from 18 residues. V was clipped by 1 base and J by 4 bases; unmatched bases: 16. Germline loops: CDR1 SGHTA, CDR2 FQGNSA.

The chain links TRBV4-3 to TRBJ1-4, with D tentatively TRBD1 (6 bases). The V gene lost 4 bases and the J gene lost 6 bases, with 6 bases spanning the gap. In germline, CDR1 is LGHNA, CDR2 YSLEER. This CDR3 spans 12 amino acids. This CDR3 reads CASSRTDEKLFF. CDR3 nucleotides: TGCGCCAGCAGCCGGACAGATGAAAAACTGTTTTTT.

The CDR3 nucleotides read TGTGCCTGGAGGGACAGTGGCTATGGCTACACCTTC. It codes for CAWRDSGYGYTF. J is TRBJ1-2 and V is TRBV30, with D maybe TRBD1 (6 bases). Germline V gene lookup returns CDR1 GTSNPN and CDR2 SVGIG (reference sequence). V was clipped by 3 bases and J by 4 bases, with 9 bases between them. The CDR3 has 12 residues.

The chain links TRBV6-6 to TRBJ1-5; the match to TRBD1 covers 11 bases. From germline, CDR1 is MNHNY and CDR2 SVGAGI (reference sequence). Trimming at V came to 6 bases and at J to 7 bases, leaving 8 bases not matched to a gene. CDR3 length: 15 amino acids. The CDR3 bases are TGTGCCAGCAGAAAAGGGACAGGGGGAGACCAGCCCCAGCATTTT. Its translation is CASRKGTGGDQPQHF.

The genes are TRBV28 and TRBJ2-2; D possibly corresponds to TRBD1 (6 bases). Looked up from germline, CDR1 is MDHEN and CDR2 is SYDVKM. Trimming removed 6 bases at V and 1 base at J, with 18 bases between. The CDR3 totals 17 residues. The CDR3: CASRKQRDKWNTGELFF. Written as DNA, the CDR3 is TGTGCCAGCAGGAAGCAAAGGGACAAGTGGAACACCGGGGAGCTGTTTTTT.

The J gene is TRBJ2-5, the V gene TRBV27; D is unclear. The CDR3 loop spans 13 amino acids. The V gene's germline CDR1 is MNHEY and CDR2 SMNVEV (reference sequence). Trimming removed 0 bases at V and 6 bases at J, with 8 bases between. CDR3 coding DNA: TGTGCCAGCAGTTTATCTAGCACACAGACCCAGTACTTC. Amino acids: CASSLSSTQTQYF.

The V and J genes are TRBV9 and TRBJ2-2; 7 nucleotides match TRBD1. The CDR3 length is 17 residues. V was pared by 4 bases and J by 4 bases, with 13 bases of the junction left unmatched. Germline V gene data show CDR1 as SGDLS and CDR2 as YYNGEE. CDR3 region: CASSPRGSQGVTGELFF. The CDR3 bases are TGTGCCAGCAGCCCCCGAGGGTCCCAGGGGGTCACCGGGGAGCTGTTTTTT.

This chain joins TRBV30 and TRBJ2-1; 7 positions match TRBD1. Germline lookup yields CDR1 GTSNPN and CDR2 SVGIG (reference sequence). The ends lost 3 bases at V and 10 bases at J; junction bases unmatched: 9. The CDR3 loop spans 13 amino acids. CDR3 in DNA: TGTGCCTGGAGGACCGGGACAGTGGGAGAGCAGTTCTTC. Translating it yields CAWRTGTVGEQFF.

This chain links TRBV9 with TRBJ2-2; the D is unclear. This CDR3 is 13 amino acids long. Looked up from germline, CDR1 is SGDLS and CDR2 is YYNGEE. V was trimmed by 3 bases and J by 2 bases, leaving 5 bases between them. Written as DNA, the CDR3 is TGTGCCAGCAGCGCGGTTAACACCGGGGAGCTGTTTTTT. Translating it yields CASSAVNTGELFF. Variable domain in full (rest from reference TRBV9 and TRBJ2-2): DSGVTQTPKHLITATGQRVTLRCSPRSGDLSVYWYQQSLDQGLQFLIQYYNGEERAKGNILERFSAQQFPDLHSELNLSSLELGDSALYFCASSAVNTGELFFGEGSRLTVL.

The chain uses TRBV6-1 and TRBJ1-4; 9 bases match TRBD1. The length of the CDR3 is 15 residues. Trimming removed 1 base from V and 14 bases from J; junction bases left unmatched: 11. The germline CDR1 and CDR2 sequences are MNHNS and SASEGT. The CDR3 coding sequence is TGTGCCAGCAGTGAAGGGCGGGGGACAGGGATTTCTCTGTTTTTT. This sequence encodes CASSEGRGTGISLFF.

The chain carries TRBV19 and TRBJ2-1; 8 positions match TRBD1. The CDR3 length is 15 residues. J gave up 2 bases and V 5 bases, and 5 bases lay outside the gene matches. The germline CDR1 and CDR2 sequences are LNHDA and SQIVND (reference sequence). The CDR3 DNA reads TGTGCCAGTAGTGCCGGACAGGGACCCTACAATGAGCAGTTCTTC. This encodes CASSAGQGPYNEQFF.

The chain joins TRBV29-1 to TRBJ1-2; 10 bases line up with TRBD1. The CDR3 spans 18 residues. With V trimmed by 5 bases and J by 3 bases, 18 bases remained unmatched. CDR1 is SQVTM and CDR2 is ANQGSEA in the germline V gene. The chain's CDR3 is CSVPLLAGTGASYYGYTF. CDR3 nucleotide sequence: TGCAGCGTTCCCCTCTTGGCTGGGACAGGGGCGTCTTACTATGGCTACACCTTC. Full variable domain (rest looked up from reference TRBV29-1 and TRBJ1-2): SAVISQKPSRDICQRGTSLTIQCQVDSQVTMMFWYRQQPGQSLTLIATANQGSEATYESGFVIDKFPISRPNLTFSTLTVSNMSPEDSSIYLCSVPLLAGTGASYYGYTFGSGTRLTVV.

This clone has only one observation. J is TRBJ2-1 and V is TRBV30, with 7 bases matching TRBD2. This CDR3 is built from 14 residues. V lost 2 bases and J lost 4; bases outside the gene matches: 5. Germline lookup yields CDR1 GTSNPN and CDR2 SVGIG (reference sequence). CDR3 nucleotides: TGTGCCTGGAGTTACGGACTAGGGTACAATGAGCAGTTCTTC. Protein: CAWSYGLGYNEQFF.

The chain uses TRBV10-3 and TRBJ2-2; TRBD1 matches 7 bases. Germline CDR1 and CDR2: ENHRY and SYGVKD. Unmatched junction bases numbered 9, after V lost 4 bases and J lost 4 bases. CDR3 length: 16 residues. The CDR3 DNA is TGTGCCATCAGTGGTCCGGGACAGAGTAGCACCGGGGAGCTGTTTTTT. This gives the protein CAISGPGQSSTGELFF.

The chain links TRBV7-9 to TRBJ2-7, with TRBD2 as a possible D gene (6 bases). CDR1 and CDR2 (germline): SEHNR, FQNEAQ (reference sequence). This CDR3 is 14 amino acids long. Deletions cut 0 bases from V and 2 bases from J, with 8 bases between. CDR3 sequence: CASSLAGGTYEQYF. In DNA form, the CDR3 reads TGTGCCAGCAGCTTAGCGGGAGGCACCTACGAGCAGTACTTC.